This T cell receptor beta chain was obtained from a study of blood T cells in healthy people across ages. Study findings and constraints: It was found that TCR beta diversity correlated strongly with the percentage of naive T cells.

The CDR3 spans 13 residues. Germline CDR1 and CDR2: DFQATT and SNEGSKA (reference sequence). This clonotype was counted between two and nine times. Its antigen is still unknown. One end of the junction does not line up with germline, which may come from a read error. Alongside a J-beta primer mix, a sample-barcoded 5' primer served in a second PCR lasting about 7 to 12 cycles. TCRdb independently ran MiXCR on the 5' RACE reads; one entry per CDR3 protein. The data contain about 1 million distinct CDR3 sequences, around 45% of them singletons. The TCR originated in a woman aged 60-70 years in good health. Sequences were obtained from blood. The chain recombines TRBV20-1 with TRBJ2-7; 7 bases align to TRBD1. The CDR3 is CSPRDSLSYEQYF. CDR3 bases: TGCAGTCCTAGGGACAGCTTGAGCTACGAGCAGTACTTC.